This T cell receptor beta chain is drawn from a study of early T cells in non-severe SARS-CoV-2 infection. Turning to the study itself: Sequencing was performed on bulk RNA from unsorted whole blood, leaving chains unpaired.

This clonotype was seen ten or more times. The antigen is undetermined. General observations from the study: The VDJdb matching leaned toward anti-spike CD8 responses and overlooked private and CD4 specificities.

In the library, individual cDNA molecules carried attached unique molecular identifiers. TCRdb used MiXCR to reprocess the 5' RACE reads, holding one entry per CDR3 protein. The data show tens of thousands of distinct CDR3 sequences, roughly 6.2% seen once. The germline CDR1 and CDR2 sequences are MNHEY and SVGAGI. V shed 4 bases, J shed 4 bases, and the junction held 10 bases outside the gene matches. There are 16 residues in the CDR3. The sample taken for sequencing was whole blood. The rearrangement links TRBV6-5 to TRBJ2-1; TRBD1 matches 7 bases. The origin of this receptor is an adult who was a healthcare worker with PCR-confirmed SARS-CoV-2 infection or an uninfected control (not recorded which). The CDR3 protein is CASSSGTAVRYNEQFF. The DNA for the CDR3 is TGTGCCAGCAGTTCCGGGACAGCGGTTAGATACAATGAGCAGTTCTTC.